This T cell receptor (beta chain) was captured by sequencing in a study of shared clonotypes between healthy human individuals. Whole-study findings and limits: Some clonotypes were shared by all four sorted-subset donors, while others were not shared. The non-shared ones had lower generation probabilities than the shared ones. Between a few donors, naive CD4 clonotypes were shared at a level of about 5%.

The V gene's germline CDR1 is SGHNT and CDR2 YENEEA. The CDR3 sequence is 13 residues long. Data came from immunoSEQ multiplex PCR; TCRdb stores just in-frame clones and leaves some out. The sample has roughly 2.6 million clones, more than 90% seen once; the top ten hold more than 0.12%. On this clone: The antigen is not known. One end of the junction varies from germline; a read error may be responsible.

Negatively enriched CD4+ T cells were divided by CD45RA into naive and memory. The J gene is TRBJ2-3, the V gene TRBV11-3; D assignment may be TRBD1 or TRBD2 (5 bases each). This clonotype was obtained from a man between 18 and 35 years old in good health. Sequences were obtained from naive CD4+ T cells sorted from blood. Specified subset: CD45RA+ positively selected. CDR3 sequence reads: CASSLEGTDTQYF. The DNA of the CDR3 is TGTGCCAGCAGCCTAGAGGGGACAGATACGCAGTATTTT.